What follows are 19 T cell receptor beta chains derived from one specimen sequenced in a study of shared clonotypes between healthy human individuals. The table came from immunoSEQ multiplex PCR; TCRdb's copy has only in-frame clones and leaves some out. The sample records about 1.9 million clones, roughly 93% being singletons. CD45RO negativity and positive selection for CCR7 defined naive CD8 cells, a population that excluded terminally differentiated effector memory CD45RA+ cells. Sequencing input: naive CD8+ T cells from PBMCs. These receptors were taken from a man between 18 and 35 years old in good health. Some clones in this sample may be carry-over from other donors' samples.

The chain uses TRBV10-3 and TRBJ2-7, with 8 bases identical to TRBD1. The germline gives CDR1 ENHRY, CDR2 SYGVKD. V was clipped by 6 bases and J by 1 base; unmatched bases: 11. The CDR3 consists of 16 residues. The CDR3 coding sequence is TGTGCCATCAGAGCGACCGGGACAGGCAATTCCTACGAGCAGTACTTC. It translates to CAIRATGTGNSYEQYF.

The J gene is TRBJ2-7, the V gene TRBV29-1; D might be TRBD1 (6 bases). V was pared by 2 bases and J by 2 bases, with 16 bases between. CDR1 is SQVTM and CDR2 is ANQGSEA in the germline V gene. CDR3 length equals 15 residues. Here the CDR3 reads CSVERTDGPPYEQYF. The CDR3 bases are TGCAGCGTTGAACGGACAGATGGGCCACCCTACGAGCAGTACTTC.

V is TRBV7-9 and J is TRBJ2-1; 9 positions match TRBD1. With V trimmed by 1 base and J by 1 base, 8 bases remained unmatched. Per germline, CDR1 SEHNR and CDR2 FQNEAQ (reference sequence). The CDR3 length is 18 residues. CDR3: CASSLGSMGTGSYNEQFF. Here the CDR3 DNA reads TGTGCCAGCAGCTTAGGAAGTATGGGGACAGGGTCCTACAATGAGCAGTTCTTC.

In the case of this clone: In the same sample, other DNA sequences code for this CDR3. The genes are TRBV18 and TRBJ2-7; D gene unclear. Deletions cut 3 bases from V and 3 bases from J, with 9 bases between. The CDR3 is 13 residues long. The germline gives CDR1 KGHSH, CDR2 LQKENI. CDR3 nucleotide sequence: TGTGCCAGCTCACCCCCGGAAGGCTACGAGCAGTACTTC. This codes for CASSPPEGYEQYF. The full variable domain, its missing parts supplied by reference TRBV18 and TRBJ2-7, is NAGVMQNPRHLVRRRGQEARLRCSPMKGHSHVYWYRQLPEEGLKFMVYLQKENIIDESGMPKERFSAEFPKEGPSILRIQQVVRGDSAAYFCASSPPEGYEQYFGPGTRLTVT.

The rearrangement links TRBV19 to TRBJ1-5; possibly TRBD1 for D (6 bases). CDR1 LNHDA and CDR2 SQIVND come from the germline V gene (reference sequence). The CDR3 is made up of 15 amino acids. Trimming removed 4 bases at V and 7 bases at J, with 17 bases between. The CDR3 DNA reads TGTGCCAGTAGTACTAGACAGGTATTGGTACAGCCCCAGCATTTT. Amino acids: CASSTRQVLVQPQHF.

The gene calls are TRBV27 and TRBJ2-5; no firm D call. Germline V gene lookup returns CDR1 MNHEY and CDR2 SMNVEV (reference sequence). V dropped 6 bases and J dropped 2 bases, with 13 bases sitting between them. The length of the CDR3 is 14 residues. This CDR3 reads CASSLSNSQETQYF. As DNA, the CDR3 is TGTGCCAGCAGCCTTAGCAACTCGCAAGAGACCCAGTACTTC.

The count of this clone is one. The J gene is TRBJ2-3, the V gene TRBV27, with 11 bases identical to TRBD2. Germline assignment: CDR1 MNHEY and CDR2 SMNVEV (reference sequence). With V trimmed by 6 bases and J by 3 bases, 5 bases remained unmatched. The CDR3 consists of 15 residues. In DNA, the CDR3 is TGTGCCAGCAGACTAGCGGGAGTTAAGACAGATACGCAGTATTTT. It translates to CASRLAGVKTDTQYF.

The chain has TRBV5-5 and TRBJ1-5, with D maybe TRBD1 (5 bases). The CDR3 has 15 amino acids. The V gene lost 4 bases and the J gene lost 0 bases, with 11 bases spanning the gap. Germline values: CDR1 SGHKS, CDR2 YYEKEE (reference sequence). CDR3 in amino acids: CASSLWDGSNQPQHF. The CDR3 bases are TGTGCCAGCAGCCTGTGGGACGGTAGCAATCAGCCCCAGCATTTT.

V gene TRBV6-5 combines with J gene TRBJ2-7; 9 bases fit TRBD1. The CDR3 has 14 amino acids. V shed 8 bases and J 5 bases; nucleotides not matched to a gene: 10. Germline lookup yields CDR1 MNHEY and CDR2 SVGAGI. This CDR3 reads CASGGGTGFDEQYF. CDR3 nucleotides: TGTGCCAGCGGGGGGGGGACAGGGTTTGACGAGCAGTACTTC.

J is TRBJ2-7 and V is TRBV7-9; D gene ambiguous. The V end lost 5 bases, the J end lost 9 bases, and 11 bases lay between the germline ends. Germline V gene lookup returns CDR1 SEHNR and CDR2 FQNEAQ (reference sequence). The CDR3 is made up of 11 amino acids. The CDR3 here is CASSAQTGQYF. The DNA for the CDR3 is TGTGCCAGCAGCGCCCAGACCGGGCAGTACTTC.

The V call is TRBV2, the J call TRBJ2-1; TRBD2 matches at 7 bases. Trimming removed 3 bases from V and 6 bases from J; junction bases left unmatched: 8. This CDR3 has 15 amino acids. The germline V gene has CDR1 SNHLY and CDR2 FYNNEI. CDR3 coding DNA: TGTGCCAGCAGTGATGGTGGCGGGAGCGGCAATGAGCAGTTCTTC. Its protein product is CASSDGGGSGNEQFF.

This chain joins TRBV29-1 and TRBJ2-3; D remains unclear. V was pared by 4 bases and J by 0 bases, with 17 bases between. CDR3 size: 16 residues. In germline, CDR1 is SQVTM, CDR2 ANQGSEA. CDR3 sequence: CSVGTGRIGSTDTQYF. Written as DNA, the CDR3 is TGCAGCGTTGGAACCGGGCGTATAGGTAGCACAGATACGCAGTATTTT.

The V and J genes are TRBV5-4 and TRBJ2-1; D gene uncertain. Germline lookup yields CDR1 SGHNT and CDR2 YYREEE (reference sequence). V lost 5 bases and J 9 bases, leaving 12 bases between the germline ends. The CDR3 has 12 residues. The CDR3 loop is CASSHIFGEQFF. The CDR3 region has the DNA TGTGCCAGCAGTCATATTTTTGGTGAGCAGTTCTTC.

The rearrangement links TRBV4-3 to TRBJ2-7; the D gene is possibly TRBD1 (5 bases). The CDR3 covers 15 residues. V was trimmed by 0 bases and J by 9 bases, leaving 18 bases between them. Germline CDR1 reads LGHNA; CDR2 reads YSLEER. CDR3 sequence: CASSQENGLGRGQYF. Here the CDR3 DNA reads TGCGCCAGCAGCCAAGAAAATGGGTTGGGGCGCGGGCAGTACTTC.

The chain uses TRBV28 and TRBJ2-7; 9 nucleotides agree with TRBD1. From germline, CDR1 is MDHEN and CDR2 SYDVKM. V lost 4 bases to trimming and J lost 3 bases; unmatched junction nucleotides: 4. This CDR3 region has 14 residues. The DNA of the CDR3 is TGTGCCAGCAGTTACAGGGGGCCGAACTACGAGCAGTACTTC. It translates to CASSYRGPNYEQYF.

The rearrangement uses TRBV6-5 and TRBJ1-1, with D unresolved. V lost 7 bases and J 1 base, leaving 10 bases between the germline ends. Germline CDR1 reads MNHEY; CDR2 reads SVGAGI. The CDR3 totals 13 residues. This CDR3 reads CASILGPNTEAFF. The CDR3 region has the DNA TGTGCCAGCATCTTAGGACCGAACACTGAAGCTTTCTTT.

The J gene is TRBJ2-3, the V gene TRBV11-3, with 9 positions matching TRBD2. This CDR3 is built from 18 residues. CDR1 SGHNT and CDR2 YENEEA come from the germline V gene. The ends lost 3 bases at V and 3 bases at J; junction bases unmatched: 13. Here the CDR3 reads CASSLGGRGRSRTDTQYF. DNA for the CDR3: TGTGCCAGCAGCTTGGGCGGGAGGGGACGATCACGGACAGATACGCAGTATTTT.

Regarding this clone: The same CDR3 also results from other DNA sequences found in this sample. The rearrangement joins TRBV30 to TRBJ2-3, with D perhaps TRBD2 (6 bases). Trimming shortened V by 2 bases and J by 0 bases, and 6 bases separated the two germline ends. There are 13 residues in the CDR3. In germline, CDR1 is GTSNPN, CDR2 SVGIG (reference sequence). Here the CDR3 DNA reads TGTGCCTGGAGTAGCGGGAGCACAGATACGCAGTATTTT. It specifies CAWSSGSTDTQYF.

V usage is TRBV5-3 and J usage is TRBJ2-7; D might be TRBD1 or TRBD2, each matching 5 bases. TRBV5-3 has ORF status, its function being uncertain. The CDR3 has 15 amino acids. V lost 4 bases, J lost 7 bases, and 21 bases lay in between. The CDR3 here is CARSQRGPIFREQYF. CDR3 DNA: TGTGCCAGAAGCCAACGGGGACCGATTTTCCGGGAGCAGTACTTC.